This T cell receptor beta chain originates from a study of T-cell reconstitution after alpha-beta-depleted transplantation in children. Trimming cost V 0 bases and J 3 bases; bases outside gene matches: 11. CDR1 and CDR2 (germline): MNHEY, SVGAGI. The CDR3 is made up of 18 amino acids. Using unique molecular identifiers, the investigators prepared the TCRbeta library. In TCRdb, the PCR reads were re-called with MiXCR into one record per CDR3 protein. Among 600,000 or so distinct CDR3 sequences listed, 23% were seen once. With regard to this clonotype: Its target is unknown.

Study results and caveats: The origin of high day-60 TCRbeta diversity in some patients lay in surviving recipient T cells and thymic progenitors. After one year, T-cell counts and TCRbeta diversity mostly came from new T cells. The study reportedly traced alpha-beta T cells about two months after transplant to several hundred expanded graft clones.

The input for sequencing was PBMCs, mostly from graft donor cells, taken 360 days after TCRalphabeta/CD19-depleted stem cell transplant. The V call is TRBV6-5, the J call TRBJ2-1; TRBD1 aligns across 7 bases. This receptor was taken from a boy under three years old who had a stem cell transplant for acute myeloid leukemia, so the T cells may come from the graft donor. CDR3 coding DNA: TGTGCCAGCAGTTACTCCTTCGTCGACAGGGACGGCTACAATGAGCAGTTCTTC. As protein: CASSYSFVDRDGYNEQFF.